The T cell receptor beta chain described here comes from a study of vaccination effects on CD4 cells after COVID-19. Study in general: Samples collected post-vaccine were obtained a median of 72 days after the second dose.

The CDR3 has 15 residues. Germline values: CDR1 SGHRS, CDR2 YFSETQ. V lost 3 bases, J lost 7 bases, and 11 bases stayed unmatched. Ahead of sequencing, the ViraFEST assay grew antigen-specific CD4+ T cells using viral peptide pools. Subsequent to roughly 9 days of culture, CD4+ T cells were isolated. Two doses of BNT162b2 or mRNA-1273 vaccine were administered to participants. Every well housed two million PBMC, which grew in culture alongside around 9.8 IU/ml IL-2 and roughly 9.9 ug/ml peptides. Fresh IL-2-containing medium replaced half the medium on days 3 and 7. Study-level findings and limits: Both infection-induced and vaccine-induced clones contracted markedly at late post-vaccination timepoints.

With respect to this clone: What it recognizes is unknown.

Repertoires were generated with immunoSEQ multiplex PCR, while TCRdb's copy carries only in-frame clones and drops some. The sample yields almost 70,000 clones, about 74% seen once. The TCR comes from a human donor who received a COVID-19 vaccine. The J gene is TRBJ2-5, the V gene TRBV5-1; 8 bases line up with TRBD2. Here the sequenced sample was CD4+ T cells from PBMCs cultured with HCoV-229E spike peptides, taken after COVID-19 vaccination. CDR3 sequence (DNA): TGCGCCAGCAGCTGGGGACTAGGGGAACGAGGGACCCAGTACTTC. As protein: CASSWGLGERGTQYF.